The entry that follows covers one T cell receptor beta chain sequence. The antigen is unknown. CDR3 length equals 16 residues. Per the germline V gene, CDR1 is MNHEY and CDR2 is SVGAGI. Between the trimmed V and J ends, which lost 4 bases and 0 bases, there was a span of 13 bases. The sample originates from a study of shared clonotypes between healthy human individuals. Study findings and constraints: Estimated richness was generally greater in naive than memory subsets.

Measured with immunoSEQ multiplex PCR; TCRdb has only the in-frame clones, and not every one. The sample has about 1,800,000 clones, approximately 94% seen once. In the naive CD8 group, cells lacked CD45RO and were positively selected for CCR7, so terminally differentiated effector memory CD45RA+ cells were left out. This clonotype originated in a man aged 18 to 29 in good health. The gene calls are TRBV6-5 and TRBJ1-5; tentative D call: TRBD1 (5 bases). The sequenced sample was naive CD8+ T cells sorted from blood. For the CDR3, the DNA is TGTGCCAGCAGTTCCCGGGGACTTAATAGCAATCAGCCCCAGCATTTT. Translation: CASSSRGLNSNQPQHF.